This T cell receptor beta chain appears in the sequencing data of a study of beta chain features in type 1 diabetes. General study findings and limits: There was a moderate but significant shortening of TCRB CDR3s in all four CD4+ subsets of Type 1 diabetes patients. The study left unresolved whether HLA type influences TCRB rearrangement.

This clone was seen more than once but under ten times. Its specificity is unknown. Distinct nucleotide sequences in the sample also encode this CDR3. Of the isolated RNA, all was reverse transcribed, and so the sequenced material was expressed TCRB transcripts. Repertoires were generated with immunoSEQ multiplex PCR, while TCRdb's copy carries only in-frame clones and drops some. The sample shows over 300,000 clones, roughly 8% of them seen only once. CDR1 and CDR2 from the germline V gene are SGHRS and YFSETQ. This CDR3 contains 12 residues. Trimming took off 0 bases at V and 4 bases at J, with 5 bases between the two ends.

The receptor's source is a woman under 30 in good health. Source material: central memory CD4+ T cells from blood. The J gene is TRBJ2-7, the V gene TRBV5-1; D is uncertain. The CDR3 nucleotides are TGCGCCAGCAGCTTGGGTGGGTACGAGCAGTACTTC. Its translation: CASSLGGYEQYF.